This T cell receptor beta chain derives from a study of early stage breast cancer tumors. Study as a whole: Most invasive tumors, about 80% of the 16, were ER+/PR+/HER2-. The ER+/PR+/HER2- tumors included eight ductal and four lobular carcinomas.

The method was immunoSEQ multiplex PCR; TCRdb's version includes in-frame clones alone and lacks a portion of them. This sample has 5,000 to 6,500 clones; around 73% occur once, and the top ten carry about 8.6%. The CDR3 runs 16 residues. Per germline, CDR1 LGHNA and CDR2 YNFKEQ. V gave up 1 base and J gave up 4 bases, with 17 bases separating them. This normal breast sample came from a site roughly 1.9-4.5 cm away from the tumor. A few counts support this clone. V and J are TRBV4-2 and TRBJ2-7, with D possibly matching TRBD2 (6 bases). This TCR came from a person aged 40 to 49 with breast cancer. Sequenced input: normal breast tissue next to the tumor. The CDR3 loop reads CASSQGPGEPAYEQYF. CDR3 bases: TGTGCCAGCAGCCAAGGTCCGGGGGAACCGGCGTACGAGCAGTACTTC.